This is a list of T cell receptor beta chains from one sample in a study of cytomegalovirus exposure and HLA in healthy donors. TCRdb's table, derived via immunoSEQ multiplex PCR, lists solely in-frame clones and lacks some. The table records a few hundred thousand clones, approximately 90% of them present only once. Sequenced input: PBMCs. Receptors originate from a woman aged 18-29 years in good health and CMV-seronegative. The CDR3 runs from the conserved cysteine through the conserved F or W. The D gene is left open where the match is weak. Clone size is given for some rows only: seen once, a few or many times, or a class if the clone is expanded.

v_gene: TRBV6-6
j_gene: TRBJ2-1
abundance: NA
d_gene: TRBD1
CDR3aa: CASRPTGGSYNEQFF
CDR3nt: TGTGCCAGCAGACCTACAGGGGGCTCCTACAATGAGCAGTTCTTC

v_gene: TRBV11-3
j_gene: TRBJ2-1
abundance: NA
d_gene: TRBD2
CDR3aa: CASSLTSGRAYEQFF
CDR3nt: TGTGCCAGCAGTCTGACTAGCGGGAGGGCCTATGAGCAGTTCTTC

v_gene: TRBV7-2
j_gene: TRBJ2-7
abundance: few
d_gene: TRBD2
CDR3aa: CASSLRPPRGSGGEQYF
CDR3nt: TGTGCCAGCAGCTTAAGGCCCCCTAGGGGAAGCGGGGGCGAGCAGTACTTC

v_gene: TRBV11-2
j_gene: TRBJ2-1
abundance: NA
d_gene: TRBD2
CDR3aa: CASSLVLGLAEDNEQFF
CDR3nt: TGTGCCAGCAGCCTAGTACTTGGACTAGCGGAGGACAATGAGCAGTTCTTC

v_gene: TRBV7-9
j_gene: TRBJ1-5
abundance: once
d_gene: TRBD1
CDR3aa: CASSLGGQGLPQPQHF
CDR3nt: TGTGCCAGCAGCTTAGGTGGACAGGGGTTGCCTCAGCCCCAGCATTTT

v_gene: TRBV4-1
j_gene: TRBJ2-1
abundance: NA
d_gene: TRBD2
CDR3aa: CASSQDLAGGGEQFF
CDR3nt: TGCGCCAGCAGCCAAGATCTAGCGGGAGGGGGTGAGCAGTTCTTC

v_gene: TRBV29-1
j_gene: TRBJ2-5
abundance: NA
d_gene: NA
CDR3aa: CSLRGRLGETQYF
CDR3nt: TGCAGCTTACGAGGGCGATTAGGGGAGACCCAGTACTTC

v_gene: TRBV30
j_gene: TRBJ1-5
abundance: NA
d_gene: NA
CDR3aa: CAWSVSSKRQPQHF
CDR3nt: TGTGCCTGGAGTGTTTCGAGTAAGAGGCAGCCCCAGCATTTT

v_gene: TRBV5-4
j_gene: TRBJ1-5
abundance: NA
d_gene: TRBD1
CDR3aa: CASSTDRGQPQHF
CDR3nt: TGTGCCAGCAGCACAGACAGGGGTCAGCCCCAGCATTTT

v_gene: TRBV7-2
j_gene: TRBJ2-7
abundance: few
d_gene: TRBD2
CDR3aa: CAIVTSGSYEQYF
CDR3nt: TGTGCCATCGTGACTAGCGGGAGCTACGAGCAGTACTTC

v_gene: TRBV15
j_gene: TRBJ2-3
abundance: many
d_gene: NA
CDR3aa: CATSRETGSVDTQYF
CDR3nt: TGTGCCACCAGCAGAGAAACAGGGTCCGTCGATACGCAGTATTTT

v_gene: TRBV11-1
j_gene: TRBJ2-2
abundance: NA
d_gene: TRBD2
CDR3aa: CASSLRGPGLAGTGELFF
CDR3nt: TGTGCCAGCAGCTTAAGAGGTCCCGGACTAGCGGGCACCGGGGAGCTGTTTTTT

v_gene: TRBV28
j_gene: TRBJ2-7
abundance: once
d_gene: TRBD2
CDR3aa: CASSSTGGPYEQYF
CDR3nt: TGTGCCAGCAGTTCGACGGGAGGGCCCTACGAGCAGTACTTC

v_gene: TRBV6-4
j_gene: TRBJ2-3
abundance: NA
d_gene: NA
CDR3aa: CASSSRAVHTDTQYF
CDR3nt: TGTGCCAGCAGTTCGAGGGCAGTACACACAGATACGCAGTATTTT

v_gene: TRBV19
j_gene: TRBJ1-5
abundance: NA
d_gene: NA
CDR3aa: CASSMSPNQPQHF
CDR3nt: TGTGCCAGTAGTATGAGCCCCAATCAGCCCCAGCATTTT

v_gene: TRBV7-9
j_gene: TRBJ2-2
abundance: NA
d_gene: NA
CDR3aa: CASGRGIEVTGELFF
CDR3nt: TGTGCCAGCGGTCGCGGGATCGAAGTCACCGGGGAGCTGTTTTTT